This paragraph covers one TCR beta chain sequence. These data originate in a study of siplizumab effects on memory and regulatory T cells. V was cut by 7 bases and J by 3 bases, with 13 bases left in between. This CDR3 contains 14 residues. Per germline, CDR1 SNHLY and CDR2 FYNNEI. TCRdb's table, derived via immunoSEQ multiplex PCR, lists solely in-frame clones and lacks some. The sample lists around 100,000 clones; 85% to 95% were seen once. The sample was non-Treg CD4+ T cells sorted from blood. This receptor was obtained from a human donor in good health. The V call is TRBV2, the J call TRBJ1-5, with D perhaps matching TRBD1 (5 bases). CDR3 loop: CASTRDSFNQPQHF. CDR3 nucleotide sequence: TGTGCCAGCACGAGAGACAGTTTCAATCAGCCCCAGCATTTT.